The T cell receptor beta chain under discussion was sequenced for a study of blood T cell repertoires in COVID-19. Study as a whole: Samples representing acute and convalescent COVID-19 were sourced from the United States, Italy and Spain. T cells, B-cell-depleted T cells, or PBMCs supplied cDNA or gDNA.

Under the authors' procedure: Cell counts per sample came from amplifying reference gene primers. Assay: immunoSEQ multiplex PCR; the TCRdb copy retains only in-frame clones and omits some. V and J calls and clone size are given by that table; D and trimming were obtained from the DNA. The data contain about 170,000 clones, 84% of them singletons. The CDR3 runs 16 residues. V was pared by 0 bases and J by 1 base, with 1 base of the junction left unmatched. Germline V CDR1 and CDR2: SGHAT, FQNNGV. The sequenced sample consisted of peripheral blood. This receptor was taken from a man in his late teens or twenties with active or convalescent COVID-19. The genes are TRBV11-2 and TRBJ2-1; 9 bases fit TRBD2. Here the CDR3 DNA reads TGTGCCAGCAGCTTAGACCTAGCGGGGTCCTACAATGAGCAGTTCTTC. Translating gives CASSLDLAGSYNEQFF.